Shown below are 26 T cell receptor beta chains from a single sample sequenced in a study of blood T cell repertoires in COVID-19. Data came from immunoSEQ multiplex PCR; TCRdb stores just in-frame clones and leaves some out. The sample includes 100,000 or so clones, around four fifths seen only once; the top ten take about 9%. The sequenced sample consisted of peripheral blood. The receptors originated from a man aged 60-69 years with active or convalescent COVID-19.

The chain has TRBV6-2 or TRBV6-3 and TRBJ2-2, with D possibly being TRBD2 (6 bases). Trimming removed 4 bases at V and 0 bases at J, with 24 bases between. The CDR3 runs to 20 residues. The germline V gene encodes CDR1 MNHEY and CDR2 SVGEGT. Here the CDR3 DNA reads TGTGCCAGCAGTTTTGACTTGGAGAGCGGGCGTCCCACGAACACCGGGGAGCTGTTTTTT. It codes for CASSFDLESGRPTNTGELFF.

V gene TRBV2 combines with J gene TRBJ1-1, with 8 bases lining up with TRBD1. Losses at the gene ends were 4 bases for V and 1 base for J; bases not matched to a gene: 2. This CDR3 comprises 14 residues. Germline V gene data show CDR1 as SNHLY and CDR2 as FYNNEI. The CDR3 sequence is CASSAQGGNTEAFF. CDR3 DNA: TGTGCCAGCAGTGCACAGGGGGGGAACACTGAAGCTTTCTTT.

CDR3 residues: CASSSRRVAGPTDTQYF. CDR3 DNA sequence: TGTGCCAGCAGCTCCCGGAGGGTAGCGGGCCCCACAGATACGCAGTATTTT. This sequence joins TRBV7-6 and TRBJ2-3, with 7 nucleotides matching TRBD2. V trimming: 4 bases; J trimming: 2 bases; junction bases outside the gene matches: 12. Germline V CDR1 and CDR2: SGHVS, FNYEAQ. The CDR3 extends over 17 amino acids. The full variable domain, with the rest looked up from reference TRBV7-6 and TRBJ2-3, is GAGVSQSPRYKVTKRGQDVALRCDPISGHVSLYWYRQALGQGPEFLTYFNYEAQQDKSGLPNDRFSAERPEGSISTLTIQRTEQRDSAMYRCASSSRRVAGPTDTQYFGPGTRLTVL.

This clone was observed once. J is TRBJ2-3 and V is TRBV24-1, with a possible D match to TRBD1 (5 bases). CDR3 length equals 16 residues. The V gene lost 0 bases and the J gene lost 0 bases, with 9 bases spanning the gap. Per germline, CDR1 KGHDR and CDR2 SFDVKD. The CDR3 spells CATSDLKTASTDTQYF. In nucleotides, the CDR3 is TGTGCCACCAGTGATTTGAAGACAGCTAGCACAGATACGCAGTATTTT.

The chain uses TRBV7-9 and TRBJ1-6, with no clear D. Trimming stripped 5 bases from V and 8 bases from J, with 7 bases between. The CDR3 contains 12 residues. In germline, CDR1 is SEHNR, CDR2 FQNEAQ (reference sequence). In DNA form, the CDR3 reads TGTGCCAGCAGCCCTTTTGATTCACCCCTCCACTTT. Translating gives CASSPFDSPLHF.

This clone was seen a single time. The chain links TRBV6-5 to TRBJ2-1; TRBD2 agrees at 11 bases. V dropped 5 bases and J dropped 9; count of bases not matched to a gene: 9. Looked up from germline, CDR1 is MNHEY and CDR2 is SVGAGI. The CDR3 spans 15 residues. The CDR3 spells CASSKLAGALGEQFF. CDR3 nucleotides: TGTGCCAGCAGTAAACTAGCGGGAGCTTTGGGTGAGCAGTTCTTC.

The rearrangement uses TRBV9 and TRBJ2-1, with D maybe TRBD2 (5 bases). Between the trimmed V and J ends, which lost 4 bases and 0 bases, there was a span of 11 bases. The germline CDR1 and CDR2 sequences are SGDLS and YYNGEE. The CDR3 length is 15 residues. DNA for the CDR3: TGTGCCAGCAGCTGGGGTGGGAGCTCCTACAATGAGCAGTTCTTC. As protein: CASSWGGSSYNEQFF.

The chain has TRBV29-1 and TRBJ2-1, with D hard to call. Deletions cut 4 bases from V and 4 bases from J, with 5 bases between. The CDR3 covers 11 residues. Per germline, CDR1 SQVTM and CDR2 ANQGSEA. CDR3 DNA: TGCAGCGTTGTGGCTTACAATGAGCAGTTCTTC. Its translation is CSVVAYNEQFF.

The chain joins TRBV7-2 to TRBJ2-3; D not resolved. This CDR3 comprises 15 residues. V shed 0 bases and J shed 2 bases, with 9 bases lying between them. Germline CDR1 is SGHTA and CDR2 is FQGNSA. The CDR3 region is CASSLAMTSTDTQYF. CDR3 in DNA: TGTGCCAGCAGCTTAGCGATGACTTCCACAGATACGCAGTATTTT.

The V gene is TRBV28, the J gene TRBJ1-4, with D maybe TRBD1 (5 bases). Germline CDR1 reads MDHEN; CDR2 reads SYDVKM. There are 19 residues in the CDR3. V gave up 4 bases and J gave up 8 bases, with 29 bases separating them. The CDR3 nucleotides are TGTGCCAGCAGTTCCGCCGTTAATAGACAGTCTGGACGCCCGGAAAAACTGTTTTTT. Amino acid sequence: CASSSAVNRQSGRPEKLFF.

This clone is a singleton in its sample. The chain recombines TRBV4-3 with TRBJ2-1; 7 bases line up with TRBD2. CDR1 and CDR2 (germline): LGHNA, YSLEER. The CDR3 has 16 amino acids. Losses at the gene ends were 0 bases for V and 2 bases for J; bases not matched to a gene: 4. Here the CDR3 reads CASSQETGGPYNEQFF. In nucleotides, the CDR3 is TGCGCCAGCAGCCAAGAAACGGGAGGACCCTACAATGAGCAGTTCTTC.

V usage is TRBV18 and J usage is TRBJ2-7, with a possible D match to TRBD1 (5 bases). Germline V CDR1 and CDR2: KGHSH, LQKENI. Trimming pared 10 bases from V and 5 bases from J, leaving 30 bases between. There are 17 residues in the CDR3. CDR3 coding DNA: TGTGCCAACTATCCAACGTCCGTCAGGGAAGGAGTCCACGAGCAGTACGTC. Encoded protein: CANYPTSVREGVHEQYV.

The rearrangement uses TRBV19 and TRBJ1-2; D is unresolved. The germline V gene encodes CDR1 LNHDA and CDR2 SQIVND (reference sequence). The CDR3 is made up of 13 amino acids. Deletions cut 6 bases from V and 4 bases from J, with 12 bases between. DNA for the CDR3: TGTGCCAGTAGGTGGAGCGAAAGCTATGGCTACACCTTC. It codes for CASRWSESYGYTF.

This chain connects TRBV9 to TRBJ1-5; 9 positions match TRBD1. Trimming cost V 4 bases and J 6 bases; bases outside gene matches: 8. Per the germline V gene, CDR1 is SGDLS and CDR2 is YYNGEE. This CDR3 region has 15 residues. CDR3 loop: CASSSTGGEGQPQHF. The CDR3, as DNA: TGTGCCAGCAGCAGCACAGGGGGCGAAGGTCAGCCCCAGCATTTT.

This clone came up a few times. Here the CDR3 DNA reads TGCAGCGTTCGGGACAGGGAAGCGTCACCCCTCCACTTT. This sequence encodes CSVRDREASPLHF. V gene TRBV29-1 combines with J gene TRBJ1-6, with TRBD1 identical over 9 bases. The CDR3 loop spans 13 amino acids. The V and J ends lost 5 bases and 10 bases, in that order; junction bases with no gene match: 6. Germline CDR1 SQVTM, CDR2 ANQGSEA.

The CDR3 DNA reads as TGTGCCAGCAGTCACCCTAGACGGGTCTATGGCTACACCTTC. This codes for CASSHPRRVYGYTF. The chain recombines TRBV28 with TRBJ1-2, with unresolved D. V lost 5 bases to trimming and J lost 4 bases, with 14 bases between them. The V gene's germline CDR1 is MDHEN and CDR2 SYDVKM. This CDR3 region has 14 residues.

The chain couples TRBV19 to TRBJ2-5; 10 nucleotides agree with TRBD1. CDR1 LNHDA and CDR2 SQIVND come from the germline V gene (reference sequence). V lost 5 bases to trimming and J lost 7 bases; unmatched junction nucleotides: 19. The CDR3 is 18 residues long. The CDR3 protein is CASSPLGDLGQGKRTQYF. DNA for the CDR3: TGTGCCAGTAGTCCCTTGGGTGACCTGGGACAGGGGAAGAGGACCCAGTACTTC.

The chain recombines TRBV10-3 with TRBJ2-5, with no clear D. CDR3 length equals 13 residues. Germline values: CDR1 ENHRY, CDR2 SYGVKD. The germline V and J ends were trimmed by 7 bases and 0 bases, with 9 bases remaining between them. The CDR3 here is CAITEPNQETQYF. CDR3 sequence (DNA): TGTGCCATCACCGAGCCGAACCAAGAGACCCAGTACTTC.

The chain has TRBV27 and TRBJ2-3; 7 nucleotides align to TRBD2. J was trimmed by 2 bases and V by 8 bases; bases with no gene match: 10. Per germline, CDR1 MNHEY and CDR2 SMNVEV (reference sequence). The CDR3 consists of 15 residues. The CDR3 DNA reads TGTGCCAGCCGCACATGGCGGGAGCCCACAGATACGCAGTATTTT. Translated: CASRTWREPTDTQYF.

The gene calls are TRBV24-1 and TRBJ2-1; 7 bases map to TRBD2. The germline V gene encodes CDR1 KGHDR and CDR2 SFDVKD. The V segment lost 3 bases and the J segment 9 bases; nucleotides outside the gene matches: 13. CDR3 length: 16 amino acids. The CDR3 DNA reads as TGTGCCACCAGTGATAAGCTAAGGGGAGGGCCTACTGAGCAGTTCTTC. Protein: CATSDKLRGGPTEQFF.

The chain links TRBV4-1 to TRBJ2-5; D is uncertain. Germline CDR1 MGHRA, CDR2 YSYEKL. Trimming removed 4 bases at V and 3 bases at J, with 6 bases between. This CDR3 is 12 amino acids long. The CDR3 DNA reads TGCGCCAGCAGCCTCCGGGAAGAGACCCAGTACTTC. It codes for CASSLREETQYF.

This chain joins TRBV20-1 and TRBJ2-1; 12 nucleotides align to TRBD2. The CDR3 covers 16 residues. The V segment lost 3 bases and the J segment 3 bases; nucleotides outside the gene matches: 6. The germline gives CDR1 DFQATT, CDR2 SNEGSKA (reference sequence). As DNA, the CDR3 is TGCAGTGCTAGTTCCCCTAGCGGGAGGGGCTACAATGAGCAGTTCTTC. It codes for CSASSPSGRGYNEQFF.

The chain has TRBV20-1 and TRBJ1-1, with 8 nucleotides matching TRBD1. The ends lost 6 bases at V and 4 bases at J; junction bases unmatched: 1. Germline lookup yields CDR1 DFQATT and CDR2 SNEGSKA (reference sequence). The CDR3 totals 11 residues. The CDR3 sequence: CSATGGTEAFF. The CDR3, as DNA: TGCAGTGCCACAGGGGGCACTGAAGCTTTCTTT.

The chain employs TRBV5-4 and TRBJ1-1, with D unclear. The CDR3 length is 13 residues. Germline V gene lookup returns CDR1 SGHNT and CDR2 YYREEE (reference sequence). The V gene lost 1 base and the J gene lost 10 bases, with 14 bases spanning the gap. CDR3 residues: CASSLPHNFGAFF. As DNA, the CDR3 is TGTGCCAGCAGCTTGCCACACAATTTTGGAGCTTTCTTT.

The chain employs TRBV29-1 and TRBJ1-1, with 8 positions matching TRBD1. The germline V gene has CDR1 SQVTM and CDR2 ANQGSEA. Unmatched junction bases numbered 12, after V lost 4 bases and J lost 11 bases. There are 13 residues in the CDR3. The CDR3 DNA reads TGCAGCGTTGTAGGACAGGGTATATCATCGGCTTTCTTT. Its protein is CSVVGQGISSAFF.

V is TRBV6-2 or TRBV6-3 and J is TRBJ2-1, with D perhaps TRBD2 (7 bases). V shed 0 bases and J shed 3 bases, with 9 bases lying between them. Germline CDR1 is MNHEY and CDR2 is SVGEGT. The CDR3 contains 15 residues. The CDR3 sequence is CASSYSGGLYNEQFF. The CDR3 DNA follows: TGTGCCAGCAGTTACTCCGGGGGGCTCTACAATGAGCAGTTCTTC.